This T cell receptor (beta chain) stems from a study of T cell responses to AZD1222 COVID-19 vaccine. Study-level findings and limits: Donors skewed white British and female; clonal diversity was possibly underestimated. Reportedly, nearly half of unique spike TCRs recognized epitopes outside B.1.351/B.1.1.7 mutations.

In the case of this clone: Antigen specificity is unknown.

Only in-frame clones appear in the TCRdb table, and some are missing; sequencing was by immunoSEQ multiplex PCR. The sample lists 70,000 to 95,000 clones; 70% to 90% were seen once. The CDR3 runs 14 residues. The germline V and J ends were trimmed by 4 bases and 4 bases, with 15 bases remaining between them. Germline V gene sequence: CDR1 SGHRS, CDR2 YFSETQ. This sequence was found in an adult who received the AZD1222 COVID-19 vaccine. This chain links TRBV5-1 with TRBJ2-7; perhaps TRBD1 as D (6 bases). The source material was peripheral blood, sampled 28 days after the second AZD1222 dose. DNA of the CDR3: TGCGCCAGCAGCCCCGGGACATCCCTATACGAGCAGTACTTC. Encoded protein: CASSPGTSLYEQYF.